The 4 T cell receptor beta chains in this list originate from one sample, sequenced in a study of cytomegalovirus exposure and HLA in healthy donors (dated by TCRdb to between 2016 and 2019). Library preparation used the immunoSEQ multiplex PCR assay. For the multiplex PCR, a mixture combining 60 forward primers for TCR Vbeta segments and 13 reverse primers for TCR Jbeta segments was used. Imported from immuneACCESS, the table was reduced by TCRdb to in-frame sequences with V and J called. These copies leave out some clones; in studies compared against another copy, an unresolved V gene accounts for under half, and the cause of the remainder is not known. Counted in this sample were approximately 120,000 clones; about three quarters of them appeared once. The ten biggest clones cover around 1% of the sample. Source material: PBMCs. Source of these receptors: a woman between 25 and 40 years old in good health and CMV-seronegative.

This chain joins TRBV7-8 and TRBJ1-1; D is possibly TRBD1 (6 bases). Per germline, CDR1 SGHVS and CDR2 FQNEAQ. V lost 5 bases to trimming and J lost 4 bases, with 11 bases between them. CDR3 length: 13 residues. As DNA, the CDR3 is TGTGCCAGCAGCCTCGCGGGGGCCACTGAAGCTTTCTTT. This encodes CASSLAGATEAFF.

Remarks on this clone: Other nucleotide sequences in the sample specify the same CDR3. The rearrangement links TRBV18 to TRBJ1-1; maybe TRBD1 (6 bases). Germline V CDR1 and CDR2: KGHSH, LQKENI. This CDR3 spans 15 amino acids. With 3 bases removed from V and 4 bases from J, the gap between germline ends came to 15 bases. The CDR3 nucleotides read TGTGCCAGCTCACCGCCGCCCAGGGGATCCACTGAAGCTTTCTTT. Protein sequence: CASSPPPRGSTEAFF.

This clone was seen only a few times. The chain joins TRBV5-6 to TRBJ2-2, with D uncertain. Germline V lookup: CDR1 SGHDT, CDR2 YYEEEE. The CDR3 runs 14 residues. The V end was cut by 5 bases, the J end by 1 base, with 9 bases between. CDR3 nucleotide sequence: TGTGCCAGCAGTCCGAGGTTGAACACCGGGGAGCTGTTTTTT. It codes for CASSPRLNTGELFF.

The chain carries TRBV19 and TRBJ1-2; 7 nucleotides align to TRBD1. The V segment lost 6 bases and the J segment 3 bases; nucleotides outside the gene matches: 7. Per the germline V gene, CDR1 is LNHDA and CDR2 is SQIVND (reference sequence). The CDR3 loop spans 14 amino acids. CDR3 residues: CASSRDSLYYGYTF. DNA for the CDR3: TGTGCCAGTAGCCGGGACAGTTTGTACTATGGCTACACCTTC.